One and the same sample provided the 32 T cell receptor beta chains below, sequenced in a study of cytomegalovirus exposure and HLA in healthy donors. PCR primers comprised 60 Vbeta and 13 Jbeta primers. TCRdb keeps only in-frame clones here, not all; method: immunoSEQ multiplex PCR. The sample has about 110,000 clones, 75% to 80% seen once. Sequenced sample: PBMCs. The source of these receptors is a woman in her twenties or thirties in good health and CMV-seronegative.

This sequence joins TRBV2 and TRBJ2-5, with 8 nucleotides matching TRBD1. The CDR3 has 15 amino acids. V was clipped by 4 bases and J by 1 base; unmatched bases: 5. From germline, CDR1 is SNHLY and CDR2 FYNNEI. The CDR3 here is CASSGQGMGQETQYF. Written as DNA, the CDR3 is TGTGCCAGCAGTGGACAGGGGATGGGCCAAGAGACCCAGTACTTC.

CDR3 amino acids: CAWSVLFDKREFRDTQYF. Here the CDR3 DNA reads TGTGCCTGGAGTGTACTCTTCGATAAGCGGGAGTTTAGAGATACGCAGTATTTT. This chain connects TRBV30 to TRBJ2-3; 8 nucleotides agree with TRBD2. CDR1 and CDR2 from the germline V gene are GTSNPN and SVGIG (reference sequence). This CDR3 spans 18 amino acids. Germline trimming cut 0 bases from V and 5 bases from J; bases unmatched to any gene: 16.

DNA for the CDR3: TGTGCCAGCAGCTCTTCTGGGACAGGGGAAGAGACCCAGTACTTC. It encodes CASSSSGTGEETQYF. The V gene is TRBV7-7, the J gene TRBJ2-5; 10 bases match TRBD1. J gave up 3 bases and V 4 bases, and 5 bases lay outside the gene matches. The germline V gene has CDR1 SSHAT and CDR2 FNYEAQ (reference sequence). The length of the CDR3 is 15 residues.

The chain is built from TRBV30 and TRBJ1-2; 7 bases map to TRBD1. From germline, CDR1 is GTSNPN and CDR2 SVGIG (reference sequence). The CDR3 contains 13 residues. With 4 bases clipped from V and 4 bases from J, the junction kept 6 bases outside the gene matches. CDR3 nucleotides: TGTGCCTGGACCACGGGACAGATCTATGGCTACACCTTC. It codes for CAWTTGQIYGYTF.

J is TRBJ1-4 and V is TRBV10-3, with 9 positions matching TRBD1. The CDR3 is 15 residues long. CDR1 and CDR2 (germline): ENHRY, SYGVKD. Germline trimming cut 5 bases from V and 4 bases from J; bases unmatched to any gene: 5. The CDR3 nucleotides are TGTGCCATCAGTAAAGGACAGGGGTATAATGAAAAACTGTTTTTT. This codes for CAISKGQGYNEKLFF.

This sequence joins TRBV4-1 and TRBJ1-4; D is perhaps TRBD1 (6 bases). Per germline, CDR1 MGHRA and CDR2 YSYEKL. This CDR3 is built from 13 residues. V dropped 1 base and J dropped 8 bases, with 8 bases sitting between them. CDR3 sequence: CASSQARGEKLFF. Here the CDR3 DNA reads TGCGCCAGCAGCCAAGCGAGGGGGGAAAAACTGTTTTTT.

This clone was recorded a few times. J is TRBJ2-1 and V is TRBV9; 7 nucleotides align to TRBD2. The V and J ends lost 7 bases and 0 bases, in that order; junction bases with no gene match: 7. The CDR3 totals 15 residues. Germline V gene data show CDR1 as SGDLS and CDR2 as YYNGEE. Written as DNA, the CDR3 is TGTGCCAGCGCCGGGGAGGGGTTCTCCTACAATGAGCAGTTCTTC. This encodes CASAGEGFSYNEQFF.

The rearrangement joins TRBV7-6 to TRBJ1-1, with D perhaps TRBD1 (5 bases). V was shortened by 1 base and J by 1 base, with 10 bases between the two germline ends. Germline loops: CDR1 SGHVS, CDR2 FNYEAQ. The CDR3 spans 15 residues. CDR3 in DNA: TGTGCCAGCAGCTTAGTTCAGGGAGGGAACACTGAAGCTTTCTTT. Its translation: CASSLVQGGNTEAFF.

V gene TRBV4-3 combines with J gene TRBJ2-1; 9 nucleotides agree with TRBD2. Germline V lookup: CDR1 LGHNA, CDR2 YSLEER. The CDR3 has 16 residues. V trimming: 4 bases; J trimming: 0 bases; junction bases outside the gene matches: 4. The CDR3 loop reads CASSRFSGSSYNEQFF. The CDR3 nucleotides are TGCGCCAGCAGCCGGTTTAGCGGGAGCTCCTACAATGAGCAGTTCTTC.

This chain uses TRBV7-6 with TRBJ1-3, with D hard to call. The CDR3 is 14 amino acids. Germline assignment: CDR1 SGHVS and CDR2 FNYEAQ. Trimming removed 5 bases from V and 2 bases from J, with 10 bases in between. CDR3 region: CASSLGTTGNTIYF. CDR3 DNA sequence: TGTGCCAGCAGCCTCGGTACTACTGGAAACACCATATATTTT.

The gene calls are TRBV5-1 and TRBJ2-7; D may be TRBD1 (5 bases). The CDR3 runs 14 residues. The germline V and J ends were trimmed by 4 bases and 0 bases, with 11 bases remaining between them. CDR1 and CDR2 from the germline V gene are SGHRS and YFSETQ. As DNA, the CDR3 is TGCGCCAGCAGCCCACAGGAACCCTCCTACGAGCAGTACTTC. It codes for CASSPQEPSYEQYF.

The genes are TRBV28 and TRBJ1-2, with D unresolved. The V gene lost 7 bases and the J gene lost 4 bases, with 13 bases spanning the gap. The CDR3 contains 13 residues. CDR1 and CDR2 (germline): MDHEN, SYDVKM. CDR3 sequence (DNA): TGTGCCAGCACGATGGGTGGAGGCTATGGCTACACCTTC. Amino acid sequence: CASTMGGGYGYTF.

This chain joins TRBV7-6 and TRBJ2-1; possibly TRBD2 for D (5 bases). Between the trimmed V and J ends, which lost 5 bases and 5 bases, there was a span of 13 bases. CDR1 is SGHVS and CDR2 is FNYEAQ in the germline V gene. This CDR3 region has 14 residues. CDR3 sequence reads: CASSAVGLHNEQFF. CDR3 DNA: TGTGCCAGCAGCGCAGTAGGACTGCACAATGAGCAGTTCTTC.

V is TRBV30 and J is TRBJ2-5; D might be TRBD2 (5 bases). The CDR3 sequence is 15 residues long. The germline V gene encodes CDR1 GTSNPN and CDR2 SVGIG (reference sequence). Trimming took off 4 bases at V and 1 base at J, with 16 bases between the two ends. The CDR3 loop is CAWTYSDSPQETQYF. The DNA of the CDR3 is TGTGCCTGGACCTACTCGGACTCCCCCCAAGAGACCCAGTACTTC.

The chain is built from TRBV30 and TRBJ1-6; TRBD1 agrees at 9 bases. The CDR3 has 17 amino acids. Trimming cost V 1 base and J 1 base; bases outside gene matches: 5. Per germline, CDR1 GTSNPN and CDR2 SVGIG (reference sequence). CDR3 coding DNA: TGTGCCTGGAGTGCCGACAGGGGGACGTCCTATAATTCACCCCTCCACTTT. Protein: CAWSADRGTSYNSPLHF. Supplemented by reference TRBV30 and TRBJ1-6, the full variable domain reads SQTIHQWPATLVQPVGSPLSLECTVEGTSNPNLYWYRQAAGRGLQLLFYSVGIGQISSEVPQNLSASRPQDRQFILSSKKLLLSDSGFYLCAWSADRGTSYNSPLHFGNGTRLTVT.

This sequence joins TRBV7-9 and TRBJ1-2; D ambiguous. CDR1 is SEHNR and CDR2 is FQNEAQ in the germline V gene (reference sequence). This CDR3 comprises 14 residues. V lost 10 bases to trimming and J lost 4 bases, with 19 bases between them. The CDR3, as DNA: TGTGCCACCCCTGGAAGGGCCGGAGGCTATGGCTACACCTTC. It translates to CATPGRAGGYGYTF. The entire variable domain, with the rest obtained from reference TRBV7-9 and TRBJ1-2, is as follows: DTGVSQNPRHKITKRGQNVTFRCDPISEHNRLYWYRQTLGQGPEFLTYFQNEAQLEKSRLLSDRFSAERPKGSFSTLEIQRTEQGDSAMYLCATPGRAGGYGYTFGSGTRLTVV.

V is TRBV6-1 and J is TRBJ2-1, with TRBD2 matching 8 bases. Germline CDR1 MNHNS, CDR2 SASEGT. The V gene end was trimmed by 6 bases and the J gene end by 6 bases; junction bases not matched to a gene: 4. The length of the CDR3 is 13 residues. The CDR3 nucleotides are TGTGCCAGCAGACTAGCGGCCTCCAATGAGCAGTTCTTC. This encodes CASRLAASNEQFF.

The chain recombines TRBV7-9 with TRBJ1-4; the D is unclear. Trimming removed 5 bases from V and 0 bases from J, with 10 bases in between. The CDR3 runs 15 residues. The germline CDR1 and CDR2 sequences are SEHNR and FQNEAQ (reference sequence). The CDR3 DNA follows: TGTGCCAGCAGCCCCTCAGGCGCAACTAATGAAAAACTGTTTTTT. It specifies CASSPSGATNEKLFF. Together with reference TRBV7-9 and TRBJ1-4, the CDR3 gives the full variable domain: DTGVSQNPRHKITKRGQNVTFRCDPISEHNRLYWYRQTLGQGPEFLTYFQNEAQLEKSRLLSDRFSAERPKGSFSTLEIQRTEQGDSAMYLCASSPSGATNEKLFFGSGTQLSVL.

This chain links TRBV2 with TRBJ1-2, with D uncertain. The V and J ends lost 10 bases and 3 bases respectively, with 15 bases between them. The CDR3 sequence is 13 residues long. CDR1 and CDR2 (germline): SNHLY, FYNNEI. CDR3 sequence (DNA): TGTGCCAACCCACCGGAGGGTGACTATGGCTACACCTTC. Encoded protein: CANPPEGDYGYTF.

The chain is built from TRBV28 and TRBJ2-3; D may be TRBD2 (5 bases). The ends were cut back, 5 bases at V and 1 base at J, with 13 bases in the middle. The CDR3 has 15 amino acids. Germline assignment: CDR1 MDHEN and CDR2 SYDVKM. CDR3 in amino acids: CASSLAVSGTDTQYF. Here the CDR3 DNA reads TGTGCCAGCAGTCTAGCTGTTAGCGGCACAGATACGCAGTATTTT.

The chain carries TRBV7-3 and TRBJ1-1, with TRBD1 matching 7 bases. CDR3 length: 13 residues. After removal of 1 base from V and 5 bases from J, the junction contained 1 base not matched to a gene. The germline CDR1 and CDR2 sequences are SGHTA and FQGTGA. The CDR3 spells CASSLKQGTEAFF. CDR3 coding DNA: TGTGCCAGCAGCTTAAAACAGGGGACTGAAGCTTTCTTT.

This sequence joins TRBV30 and TRBJ2-1, with 8 bases that match TRBD1. After removal of 1 base from V and 8 bases from J, the junction contained 4 bases not matched to a gene. Germline lookup yields CDR1 GTSNPN and CDR2 SVGIG (reference sequence). There are 13 residues in the CDR3. The DNA for the CDR3 is TGTGCCTGGAGTGGGACAGGGCATGATGAGCAGTTCTTC. Translation: CAWSGTGHDEQFF.

This clone has just a few counts. The chain uses TRBV6-6 and TRBJ1-2; no reliable D call. The CDR3 covers 15 residues. Trimming took 0 bases from V and 4 from J, leaving 12 bases between them. Germline assignment: CDR1 MNHNY and CDR2 SVGAGI (reference sequence). CDR3 DNA: TGTGCCAGCAGTTACTCTCAGATATACCGCTATGGCTACACCTTC. This encodes CASSYSQIYRYGYTF.

The chain carries TRBV19 and TRBJ2-2; 11 bases align to TRBD2. Germline values: CDR1 LNHDA, CDR2 SQIVND (reference sequence). The CDR3 covers 14 residues. Germline trimming cut 6 bases from V and 4 bases from J; bases unmatched to any gene: 1. Written as DNA, the CDR3 is TGTGCCAGTAGACTAGCGGGGGTCACCGGGGAGCTGTTTTTT. Protein: CASRLAGVTGELFF. The variable domain in full, completed from reference TRBV19 and TRBJ2-2, reads DGGITQSPKYLFRKEGQNVTLSCEQNLNHDAMYWYRQDPGQGLRLIYYSQIVNDFQKGDIAEGYSVSREKKESFPLTVTSAQKNPTAFYLCASRLAGVTGELFFGEGSRLTVL.

The V and J genes are TRBV11-3 and TRBJ2-2, with D possibly matching TRBD1 (6 bases). Germline V gene data show CDR1 as SGHNT and CDR2 as YENEEA. Trimming removed 1 base at V and 6 bases at J, with 12 bases between. This CDR3 comprises 15 residues. The CDR3 region is CASSLGGRGPGELFF. For the CDR3, the DNA is TGTGCCAGCAGCTTAGGAGGCAGGGGTCCCGGGGAGCTGTTTTTT.

The rearrangement uses TRBV7-2 and TRBJ2-3, with D possibly TRBD1 on 6 matching bases. V was pared by 4 bases and J by 4 bases, with 12 bases between. Per the germline V gene, CDR1 is SGHTA and CDR2 is FQGNSA. The CDR3 covers 14 residues. The CDR3 bases are TGTGCCAGCAGCTCAGGGGATCGTGCAGATACGCAGTATTTT. Translation: CASSSGDRADTQYF.

The gene calls are TRBV6-5 and TRBJ1-1; 8 bases are a match to TRBD1. Germline lookup yields CDR1 MNHEY and CDR2 SVGAGI. The CDR3 has 13 amino acids. V was clipped by 6 bases and J by 10 bases; unmatched bases: 10. The CDR3, as DNA: TGTGCCAGCAGGGGGGGCTGGGACAGGTCAGCTTTCTTT. It encodes CASRGGWDRSAFF.

This chain joins TRBV4-2 and TRBJ2-1; 10 positions match TRBD2. The CDR3 totals 15 residues. V shed 2 bases and J 6 bases; nucleotides not matched to a gene: 4. CDR1 is LGHNA, CDR2 YNFKEQ, per germline. The CDR3 sequence: CASSQLAGAGNEQFF. The CDR3 region has the DNA TGTGCCAGCAGCCAACTAGCGGGAGCGGGCAATGAGCAGTTCTTC.

This sequence joins TRBV7-9 and TRBJ2-2; D not resolved. Trimming removed 2 bases from V and 5 bases from J, with 6 bases in between. Germline V lookup: CDR1 SEHNR, CDR2 FQNEAQ (reference sequence). There are 13 residues in the CDR3. CDR3 amino acids: CASSLFRTGELFF. The CDR3 DNA follows: TGTGCCAGCAGCTTATTTAGAACCGGGGAGCTGTTTTTT.

This clone appeared a single time. Germline and junction disagree at one end, which may indicate a read error. The V call is TRBV7-7, the J call TRBJ2-2, with 8 bases that match TRBD2. Germline V gene sequence: CDR1 SSHAT, CDR2 FNYEAQ (reference sequence). The CDR3 is made up of 16 amino acids. CDR3 DNA: TGTGCTAGCAGTCCCACGGGGGGGACGAACACCGGGGAGCTGTTTTTT. This translates into CASSPTGGTNTGELFF.

V is TRBV28 and J is TRBJ1-2; 7 bases align to TRBD1. Looked up from germline, CDR1 is MDHEN and CDR2 is SYDVKM. After removal of 5 bases from V and 6 bases from J, the junction contained 12 bases not matched to a gene. This CDR3 region has 15 residues. CDR3 residues: CASSLVGGEYDGYTF. CDR3 nucleotide sequence: TGTGCCAGCAGTCTCGTAGGGGGCGAGTATGATGGCTACACCTTC.

This clone was detected a few times. This chain uses TRBV5-1 with TRBJ1-1, with D perhaps TRBD1 (6 bases). This CDR3 contains 16 residues. The germline V gene encodes CDR1 SGHRS and CDR2 YFSETQ. Trimming pared 4 bases from V and 1 base from J, leaving 17 bases between. CDR3 amino acids: CASSHGQLRQNTEAFF. CDR3 DNA: TGCGCCAGCAGCCATGGACAGCTTCGGCAGAACACTGAAGCTTTCTTT.